This entry is about one T cell receptor beta chain. This sample was included in a study of shared clonotypes between healthy human individuals. The table came from immunoSEQ multiplex PCR; TCRdb's copy has only in-frame clones and leaves some out. In the table there are more than 850,000 clones, approximately 80% of which are singletons. Germline CDR1 SGHAT, CDR2 FQNNGV. V was shortened by 4 bases and J by 6 bases, with 15 bases between the two germline ends. CDR3 length equals 15 residues. The sample was memory CD4+ T cells from PBMCs. Subset meaning: CD45RA-negative fraction. The J gene is TRBJ2-2, the V gene TRBV11-2; the D gene is possibly TRBD1 (6 bases). The TCR comes from a young man in good health. Some clones in this sample may be carry-over from other donors' samples. For the CDR3, the DNA is TGTGCCAGCAGCTCGGCCTTACAGGGACCCGGGGAGCTGTTTTTT. Protein product: CASSSALQGPGELFF.